What follows is one T cell receptor (beta chain) and its context. Its antigen is undetermined. With V trimmed by 0 bases and J by 4 bases, 5 bases remained unmatched. Germline V CDR1 and CDR2: SGDLS, YYNGEE. The CDR3 spans 16 residues. Generated by immunoSEQ multiplex PCR, the TCRdb table keeps only in-frame clones and is missing some. The profile shows 25,000 to 30,000 clones, over 80% of them singletons. The data were taken from a study of monozygotic twins with cystic fibrosis. Study information: With roughly 16 PCR cycles, barcoded libraries came from approximately 2.7 micrograms of fragmented DNA.

Study outcomes and limitations: Monozygotic CF twins shared more identical nucleotide clonotypes than unrelated patients.

The gene calls are TRBV9 and TRBJ2-2; 8 nucleotides align to TRBD1. Input material: blood. The source of this sequence is a girl under 10 years old with cystic fibrosis. The DNA for the CDR3 is TGTGCCAGCAGCGTAGTTCAGGGGGCGAGCACCGGGGAGCTGTTTTTT. Its protein product is CASSVVQGASTGELFF.